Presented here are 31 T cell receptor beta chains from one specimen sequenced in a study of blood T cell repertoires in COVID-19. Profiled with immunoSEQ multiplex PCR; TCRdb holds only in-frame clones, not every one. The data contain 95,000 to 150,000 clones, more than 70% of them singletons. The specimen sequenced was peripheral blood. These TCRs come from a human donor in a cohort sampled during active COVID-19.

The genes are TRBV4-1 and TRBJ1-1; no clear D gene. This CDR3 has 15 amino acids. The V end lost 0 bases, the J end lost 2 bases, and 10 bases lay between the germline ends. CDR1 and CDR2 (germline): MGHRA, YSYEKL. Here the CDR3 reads CASSQDQAANTEAFF. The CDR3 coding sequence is TGCGCCAGCAGCCAAGATCAGGCAGCTAACACTGAAGCTTTCTTT.

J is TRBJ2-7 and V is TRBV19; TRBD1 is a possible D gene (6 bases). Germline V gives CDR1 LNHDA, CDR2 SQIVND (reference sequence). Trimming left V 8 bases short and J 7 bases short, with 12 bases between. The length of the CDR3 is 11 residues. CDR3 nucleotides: TGTGCCAGTTCACAGGGTGGGGAGCAGTACTTC. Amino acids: CASSQGGEQYF.

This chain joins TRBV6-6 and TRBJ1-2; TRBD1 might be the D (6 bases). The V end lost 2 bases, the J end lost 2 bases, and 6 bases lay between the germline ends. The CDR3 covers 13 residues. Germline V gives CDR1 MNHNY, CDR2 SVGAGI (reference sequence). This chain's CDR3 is CASSYDRNYGYTF. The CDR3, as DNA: TGTGCCAGCAGTTACGACAGGAACTATGGCTACACCTTC.

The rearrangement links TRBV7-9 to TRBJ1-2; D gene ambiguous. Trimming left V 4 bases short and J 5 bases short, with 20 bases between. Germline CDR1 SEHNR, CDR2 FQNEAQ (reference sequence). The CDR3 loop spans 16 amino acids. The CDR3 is CASSSLSGLWSYGYTF. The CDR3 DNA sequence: TGTGCCAGCAGCTCCCTCTCCGGACTTTGGAGTTATGGCTACACCTTC.

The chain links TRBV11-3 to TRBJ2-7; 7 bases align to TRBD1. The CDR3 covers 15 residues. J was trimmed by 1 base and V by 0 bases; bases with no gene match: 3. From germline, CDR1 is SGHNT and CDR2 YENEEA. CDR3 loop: CASSLDPRGSYEQYF. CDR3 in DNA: TGTGCCAGCAGCTTAGACCCCAGGGGGTCCTACGAGCAGTACTTC.

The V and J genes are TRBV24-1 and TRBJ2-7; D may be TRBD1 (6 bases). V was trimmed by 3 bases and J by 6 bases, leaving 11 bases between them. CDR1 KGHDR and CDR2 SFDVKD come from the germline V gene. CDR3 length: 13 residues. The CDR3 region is CATSDGGSAEQYF. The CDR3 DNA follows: TGTGCCACCAGTGATGGGGGCTCGGCCGAGCAGTACTTC.

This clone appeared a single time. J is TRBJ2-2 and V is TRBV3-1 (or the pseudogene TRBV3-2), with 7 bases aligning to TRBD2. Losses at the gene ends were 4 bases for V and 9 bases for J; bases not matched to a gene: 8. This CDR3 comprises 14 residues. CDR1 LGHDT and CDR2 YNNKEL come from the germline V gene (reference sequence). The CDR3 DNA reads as TGTGCCAGCAGCCCCTCGGGGGGTGCGAGGGAGCTGTTTTTT. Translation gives CASSPSGGARELFF.

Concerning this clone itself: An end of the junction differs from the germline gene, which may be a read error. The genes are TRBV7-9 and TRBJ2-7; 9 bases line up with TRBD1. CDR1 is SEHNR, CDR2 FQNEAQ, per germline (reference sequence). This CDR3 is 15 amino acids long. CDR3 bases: TGTGCCAGCAGCCACGTCGGGACAGGGAATTACGGGCAGTACTTC. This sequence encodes CASSHVGTGNYGQYF.

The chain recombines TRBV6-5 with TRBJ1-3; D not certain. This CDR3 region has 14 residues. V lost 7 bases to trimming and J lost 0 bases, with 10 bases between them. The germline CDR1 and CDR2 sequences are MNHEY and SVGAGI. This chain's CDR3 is CASTLTGSGNTIYF. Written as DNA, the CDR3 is TGTGCCAGCACTTTGACGGGCTCTGGAAACACCATATATTTT.

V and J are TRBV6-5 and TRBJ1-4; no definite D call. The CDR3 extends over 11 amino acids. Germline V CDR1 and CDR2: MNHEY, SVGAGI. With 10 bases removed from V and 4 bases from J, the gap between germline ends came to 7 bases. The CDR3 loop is CAIFYNEKLFF. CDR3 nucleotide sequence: TGTGCCATCTTTTATAATGAAAAACTGTTTTTT.

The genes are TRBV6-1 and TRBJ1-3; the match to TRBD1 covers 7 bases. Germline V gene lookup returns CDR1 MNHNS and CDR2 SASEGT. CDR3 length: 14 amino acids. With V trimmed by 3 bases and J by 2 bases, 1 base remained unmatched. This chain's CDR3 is CASSEQGAGNTIYF. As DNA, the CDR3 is TGTGCCAGCAGTGAGCAGGGGGCTGGAAACACCATATATTTT.

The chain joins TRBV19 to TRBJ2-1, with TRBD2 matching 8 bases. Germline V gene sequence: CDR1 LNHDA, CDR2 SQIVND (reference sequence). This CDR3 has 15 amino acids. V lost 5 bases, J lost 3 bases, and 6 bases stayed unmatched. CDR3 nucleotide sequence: TGTGCCAGTAGTTTTAGCGGGACTTACTACAATGAGCAGTTCTTC. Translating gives CASSFSGTYYNEQFF.

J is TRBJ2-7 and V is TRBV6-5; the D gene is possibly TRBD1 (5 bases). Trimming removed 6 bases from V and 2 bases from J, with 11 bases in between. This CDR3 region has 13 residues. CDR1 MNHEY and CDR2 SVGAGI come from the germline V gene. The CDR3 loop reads CASRGLMTYEQYF. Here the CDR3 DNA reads TGTGCCAGCAGGGGGCTGATGACCTACGAGCAGTACTTC.

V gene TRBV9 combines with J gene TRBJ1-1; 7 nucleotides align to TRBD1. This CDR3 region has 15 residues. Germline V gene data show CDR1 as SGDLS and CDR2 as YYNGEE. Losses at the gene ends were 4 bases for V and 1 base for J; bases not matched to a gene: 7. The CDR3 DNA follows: TGTGCCAGCAGCACGGGACAGCTAACGAACACTGAAGCTTTCTTT. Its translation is CASSTGQLTNTEAFF.

CDR3 loop: CAISDAGVGTDSPLHF. The DNA for the CDR3 is TGTGCCATCAGTGACGCAGGGGTTGGGACAGACTCACCCCTCCACTTT. The chain uses TRBV10-3 and TRBJ1-6; 7 bases are shared with TRBD1. The junction had 12 bases not matched to a gene; V was cut back by 3 bases and J by 10 bases. This CDR3 contains 16 residues. In germline, CDR1 is ENHRY, CDR2 SYGVKD.

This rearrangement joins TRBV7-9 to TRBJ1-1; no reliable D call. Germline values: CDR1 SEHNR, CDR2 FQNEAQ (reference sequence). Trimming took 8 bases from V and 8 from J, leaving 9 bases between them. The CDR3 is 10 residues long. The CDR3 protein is CASSAGEAFF. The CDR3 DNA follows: TGTGCCAGCTCCGCAGGAGAAGCTTTCTTT. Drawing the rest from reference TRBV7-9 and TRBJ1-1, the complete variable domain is DTGVSQNPRHKITKRGQNVTFRCDPISEHNRLYWYRQTLGQGPEFLTYFQNEAQLEKSRLLSDRFSAERPKGSFSTLEIQRTEQGDSAMYLCASSAGEAFFGQGTRLTVV.

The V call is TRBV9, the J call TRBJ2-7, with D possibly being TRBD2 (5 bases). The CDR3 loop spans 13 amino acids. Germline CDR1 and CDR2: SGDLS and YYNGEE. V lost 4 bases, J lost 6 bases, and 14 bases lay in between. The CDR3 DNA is TGTGCCAGCAGCTCAATGGGAGAGGGCGAGCAGTACTTC. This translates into CASSSMGEGEQYF.

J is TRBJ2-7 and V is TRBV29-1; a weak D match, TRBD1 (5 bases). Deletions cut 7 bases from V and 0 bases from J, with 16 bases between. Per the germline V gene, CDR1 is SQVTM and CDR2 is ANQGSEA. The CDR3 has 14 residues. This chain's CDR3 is CSARATVGSYEQYF. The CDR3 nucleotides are TGCAGCGCCAGGGCGACAGTAGGCTCCTACGAGCAGTACTTC.

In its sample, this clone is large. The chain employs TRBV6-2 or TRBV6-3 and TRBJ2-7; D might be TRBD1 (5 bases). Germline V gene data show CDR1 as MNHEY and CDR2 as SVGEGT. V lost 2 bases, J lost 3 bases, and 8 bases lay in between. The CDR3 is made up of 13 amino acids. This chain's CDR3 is CASSYNRLYEQYF. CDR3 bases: TGTGCCAGCAGTTACAACAGGCTCTACGAGCAGTACTTC.

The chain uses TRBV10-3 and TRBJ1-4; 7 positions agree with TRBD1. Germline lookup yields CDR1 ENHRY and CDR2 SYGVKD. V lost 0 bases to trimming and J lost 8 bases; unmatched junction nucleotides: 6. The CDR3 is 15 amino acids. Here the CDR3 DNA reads TGTGCCATCAGTGAGTCCTTGTGGGACAGCGAAAAACTGTTTTTT. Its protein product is CAISESLWDSEKLFF.

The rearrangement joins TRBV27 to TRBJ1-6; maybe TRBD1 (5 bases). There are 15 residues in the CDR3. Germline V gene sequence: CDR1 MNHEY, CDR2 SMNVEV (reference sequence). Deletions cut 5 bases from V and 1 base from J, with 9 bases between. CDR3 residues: CASSGGSSYNSPLHF. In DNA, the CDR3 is TGTGCCAGCAGTGGGGGGAGTTCCTATAATTCACCCCTCCACTTT.

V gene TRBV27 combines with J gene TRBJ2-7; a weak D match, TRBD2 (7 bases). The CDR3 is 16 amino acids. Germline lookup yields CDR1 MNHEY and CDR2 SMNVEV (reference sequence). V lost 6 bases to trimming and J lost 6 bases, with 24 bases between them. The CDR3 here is CASSPNRGGANGEQYF. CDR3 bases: TGTGCCAGCAGCCCGAACCGAGGGGGGGCAAATGGCGAGCAGTACTTC.

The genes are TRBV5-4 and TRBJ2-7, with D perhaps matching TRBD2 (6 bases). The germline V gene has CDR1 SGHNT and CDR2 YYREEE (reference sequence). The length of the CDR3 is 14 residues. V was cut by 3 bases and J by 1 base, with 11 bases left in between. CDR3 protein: CASSSRLGSYEQYF. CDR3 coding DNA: TGTGCCAGCAGCTCCCGACTAGGGTCCTACGAGCAGTACTTC.

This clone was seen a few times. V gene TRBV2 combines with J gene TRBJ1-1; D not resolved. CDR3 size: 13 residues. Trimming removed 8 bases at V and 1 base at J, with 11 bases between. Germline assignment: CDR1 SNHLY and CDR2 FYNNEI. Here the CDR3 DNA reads TGTGCCAGCGGGCTTAATGCGAACACTGAAGCTTTCTTT. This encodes CASGLNANTEAFF.

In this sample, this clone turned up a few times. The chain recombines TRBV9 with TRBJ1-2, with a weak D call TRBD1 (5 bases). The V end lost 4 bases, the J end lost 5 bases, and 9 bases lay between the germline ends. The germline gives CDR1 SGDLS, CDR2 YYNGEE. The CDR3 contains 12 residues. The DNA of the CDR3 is TGTGCCAGCAGCACCCGACAGTATGGCTACACCTTC. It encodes CASSTRQYGYTF.

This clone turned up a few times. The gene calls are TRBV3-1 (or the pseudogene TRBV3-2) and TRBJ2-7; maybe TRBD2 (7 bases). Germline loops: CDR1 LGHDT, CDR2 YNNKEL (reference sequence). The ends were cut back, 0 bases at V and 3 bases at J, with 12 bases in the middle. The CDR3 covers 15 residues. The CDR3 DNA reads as TGTGCCAGCAGCCAAGAACCGGGGGGCAACTACGAGCAGTACTTC. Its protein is CASSQEPGGNYEQYF.

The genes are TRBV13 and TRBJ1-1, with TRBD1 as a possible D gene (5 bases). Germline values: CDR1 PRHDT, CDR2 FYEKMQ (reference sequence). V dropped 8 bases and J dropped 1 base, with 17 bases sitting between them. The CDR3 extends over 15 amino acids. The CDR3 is CASSPRRGTNTEAFF. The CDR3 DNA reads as TGTGCCAGCTCACCAAGGAGGGGAACGAACACTGAAGCTTTCTTT.

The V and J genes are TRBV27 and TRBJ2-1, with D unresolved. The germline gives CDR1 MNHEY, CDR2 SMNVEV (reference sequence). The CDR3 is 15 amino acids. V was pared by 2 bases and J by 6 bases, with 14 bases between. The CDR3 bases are TGTGCCAGCAGTTTAAGTTCTATCATGCGCAATGAGCAGTTCTTC. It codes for CASSLSSIMRNEQFF.

CDR3 in amino acids: CASEEGGDEKLFF. CDR3 DNA sequence: TGTGCCAGCGAGGAGGGAGGTGATGAAAAACTGTTTTTT. The chain has TRBV28 and TRBJ1-4; D not resolved. Trimming cost V 8 bases and J 6 bases, with 13 bases left between them. This CDR3 is 13 amino acids long. Germline assignment: CDR1 MDHEN and CDR2 SYDVKM.

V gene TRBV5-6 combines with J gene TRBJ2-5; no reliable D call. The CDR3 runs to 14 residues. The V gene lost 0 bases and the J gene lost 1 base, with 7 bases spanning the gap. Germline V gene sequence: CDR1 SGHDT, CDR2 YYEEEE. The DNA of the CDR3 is TGTGCCAGCAGCTTGGGGCAGGTCCAAGAGACCCAGTACTTC. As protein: CASSLGQVQETQYF.

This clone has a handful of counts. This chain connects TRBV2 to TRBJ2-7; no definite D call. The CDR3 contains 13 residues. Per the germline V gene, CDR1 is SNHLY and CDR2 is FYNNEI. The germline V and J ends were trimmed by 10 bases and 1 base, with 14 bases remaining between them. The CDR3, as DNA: TGTGCCACCCAGGTTTCCCCTTCCTACGAGCAGTACTTC. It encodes CATQVSPSYEQYF.